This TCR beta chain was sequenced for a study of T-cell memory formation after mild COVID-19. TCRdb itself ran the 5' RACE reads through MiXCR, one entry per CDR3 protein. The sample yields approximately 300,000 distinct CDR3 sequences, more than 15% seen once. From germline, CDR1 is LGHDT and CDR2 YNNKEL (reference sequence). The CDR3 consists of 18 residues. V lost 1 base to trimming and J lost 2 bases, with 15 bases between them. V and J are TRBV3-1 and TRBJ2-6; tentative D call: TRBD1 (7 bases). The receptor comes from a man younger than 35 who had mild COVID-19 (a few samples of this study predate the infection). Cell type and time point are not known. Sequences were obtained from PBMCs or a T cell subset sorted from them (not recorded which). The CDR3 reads CASSQGGVTGAGANVLTF. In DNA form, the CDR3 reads TGTGCCAGCAGCCAAGGGGGGGTAACAGGGGCTGGGGCCAACGTCCTGACTTTC.